A single sample gave rise to the 24 T cell receptor beta chains below, sequenced in a study of blood T cells in healthy people across ages. For the second PCR, which ran for about 7 to 11 cycles, a sample-barcoded 5' primer and a J-beta primer mix were used. From the 5' RACE reads, TCRdb called clonotypes with MiXCR, one entry per CDR3 protein. The sample lists some 1.4 million distinct CDR3 sequences, 35% to 45% occurring once. Sequenced: blood. The receptor source for this set is a woman between 18 and 30 years old in good health.

This clonotype was seen a few times. This chain joins TRBV6-5 and TRBJ2-7; 9 bases match TRBD1. Germline lookup yields CDR1 MNHEY and CDR2 SVGAGI. The CDR3 contains 15 residues. The ends lost 0 bases at V and 6 bases at J; junction bases unmatched: 6. This CDR3 reads CASSYSRDRVSEQYF. For the CDR3, the DNA is TGTGCCAGCAGTTACTCGAGGGACAGGGTCAGCGAGCAGTACTTC.

A few counts support this clonotype. CDR3: CASSPGLFNEKLFF. In nucleotides, the CDR3 is TGTGCCAGCAGTCCAGGGTTATTTAATGAAAAACTGTTTTTT. This chain links TRBV6-5 with TRBJ1-4; maybe TRBD1 (5 bases). The ends were cut back, 5 bases at V and 4 bases at J, with 11 bases in the middle. Germline CDR1 reads MNHEY; CDR2 reads SVGAGI. The CDR3 is 14 residues long.

The gene calls are TRBV7-8 and TRBJ1-5; unclear D gene. The germline V gene has CDR1 SGHVS and CDR2 FQNEAQ. Trimming cost V 5 bases and J 4 bases, with 15 bases left between them. The CDR3 spans 15 residues. Here the CDR3 reads CASSPISGMNQPQHF. The CDR3 DNA is TGTGCCAGCAGCCCGATATCAGGCATGAATCAGCCCCAGCATTTT.

This clonotype occurred a few times. This sequence joins TRBV27 and TRBJ1-1; 7 bases match TRBD1. Trimming took 8 bases from V and 0 from J; bases not matched to a gene: 12. The length of the CDR3 is 16 residues. From germline, CDR1 is MNHEY and CDR2 SMNVEV (reference sequence). CDR3 loop: CASRRRQGIMNTEAFF. CDR3 DNA: TGTGCCAGCCGTCGGAGACAGGGTATCATGAACACTGAAGCTTTCTTT.

This clonotype was recorded a few times. The chain combines TRBV20-1 with TRBJ1-2; D possibly corresponds to TRBD1 (5 bases). Per the germline V gene, CDR1 is DFQATT and CDR2 is SNEGSKA (reference sequence). This CDR3 is built from 13 residues. Trimming took 0 bases from V and 4 from J, leaving 9 bases between them. For the CDR3, the DNA is TGCAGTGCTAGAGATGCCACAGGCTATGGCTACACCTTC. This translates into CSARDATGYGYTF.

This clonotype was detected only a few times. The chain couples TRBV5-6 to TRBJ2-7, with TRBD1 identical over 7 bases. V lost 5 bases, J lost 2 bases, and 10 bases stayed unmatched. Germline loops: CDR1 SGHDT, CDR2 YYEEEE. The CDR3 loop spans 15 amino acids. The CDR3 protein is CASRPTHRGAYEQYF. The CDR3, as DNA: TGTGCCAGCAGGCCAACCCACAGGGGCGCCTACGAGCAGTACTTC.

This clonotype was observed at least ten times. The J gene is TRBJ2-5, the V gene TRBV10-3; D is unresolved. With 3 bases removed from V and 4 bases from J, the gap between germline ends came to 9 bases. Germline loops: CDR1 ENHRY, CDR2 SYGVKD. CDR3 length equals 13 residues. CDR3 DNA: TGTGCCATCAGTGAAGGTAGTGGAGAGACCCAGTACTTC. Residues: CAISEGSGETQYF.

This clonotype came up once. A much larger clone lies a single base off, so this may be a read error. The chain employs TRBV12-3 or TRBV12-4 and TRBJ2-3; D possibly corresponds to TRBD1 (5 bases). The length of the CDR3 is 12 residues. DNA for the CDR3: TGTGCCAGCAGAATTGGGGCAGATATGCAGTATTTT. Residues: CASRIGADMQYF.

The chain is built from TRBV20-1 and TRBJ2-7, with TRBD1 matching 11 bases. J was trimmed by 5 bases and V by 6 bases; bases with no gene match: 6. Germline loops: CDR1 DFQATT, CDR2 SNEGSKA (reference sequence). This CDR3 is built from 13 residues. CDR3 in amino acids: CSAPDRGLNEQYF. CDR3 nucleotides: TGCAGTGCACCGGACAGGGGGCTGAACGAGCAGTACTTC.

V usage is TRBV2 and J usage is TRBJ2-5; the D is unclear. The length of the CDR3 is 11 residues. The germline V gene has CDR1 SNHLY and CDR2 FYNNEI. Trimming left V 4 bases short and J 11 bases short, with 11 bases between. In DNA form, the CDR3 reads TGTGCCAGCAGTGTAGTAGGTGAGCAGTACTTC. Translation: CASSVVGEQYF.

This clonotype showed up just a few times. The chain carries TRBV7-9 and TRBJ2-7; 11 nucleotides agree with TRBD1. Trimming took 3 bases from V and 2 from J; bases not matched to a gene: 6. CDR1 and CDR2 from the germline V gene are SEHNR and FQNEAQ (reference sequence). The CDR3 sequence is 16 residues long. CDR3 bases: TGTGCCAGCAGCTTGAGACGGACAGGGGGCCCCTACGAGCAGTACTTC. Encoded protein: CASSLRRTGGPYEQYF.

The CDR3 reads CSAEGQGAASYNEQFF. CDR3 nucleotides: TGCAGCGCCGAGGGTCAGGGGGCGGCCTCCTACAATGAGCAGTTCTTC. The gene calls are TRBV29-1 and TRBJ2-1; 8 positions match TRBD1. The CDR3 extends over 16 amino acids. With V trimmed by 7 bases and J by 0 bases, 11 bases remained unmatched. CDR1 SQVTM and CDR2 ANQGSEA come from the germline V gene.

V and J are TRBV27 and TRBJ1-1; 7 positions agree with TRBD1. The CDR3 covers 16 residues. CDR1 and CDR2 (germline): MNHEY, SMNVEV (reference sequence). V trimming: 0 bases; J trimming: 0 bases; junction bases outside the gene matches: 4. The CDR3 sequence is CASSLSGQVMNTEAFF. The CDR3 DNA sequence: TGTGCCAGCAGTTTATCCGGACAGGTGATGAACACTGAAGCTTTCTTT.

The sample holds a few counts of this clonotype. This chain joins TRBV4-1 and TRBJ2-3, with TRBD1 identical over 8 bases. The germline V gene has CDR1 MGHRA and CDR2 YSYEKL. V shed 4 bases, J shed 2 bases, and the junction held 11 bases outside the gene matches. The CDR3 has 17 amino acids. The CDR3, as DNA: TGCGCCAGCAGCCGGGATGGGACAGGCCTATTCACAGATACGCAGTATTTT. The encoded protein is CASSRDGTGLFTDTQYF.

The chain couples TRBV27 to TRBJ2-7; perhaps D is TRBD1 or TRBD2 (5 bases each). Germline CDR1 and CDR2: MNHEY and SMNVEV (reference sequence). Deletions cut 0 bases from V and 0 bases from J, with 12 bases between. This CDR3 is 16 amino acids long. The CDR3 loop reads CASSLSIGTSSYEQYF. The CDR3 coding sequence is TGTGCCAGCAGTTTATCGATAGGGACGAGCTCCTACGAGCAGTACTTC.

This clonotype was seen a handful of times. The gene calls are TRBV4-1 and TRBJ1-1; D is ambiguous. This CDR3 has 15 residues. V was clipped by 1 base and J by 1 base, with 10 bases between them. The germline gives CDR1 MGHRA, CDR2 YSYEKL. The CDR3 bases are TGCGCCAGCAGCCAAGTTAACGGTGGGAACACTGAAGCTTTCTTT. It is translated as CASSQVNGGNTEAFF.

The V call is TRBV7-2, the J call TRBJ2-5, with 8 positions matching TRBD1. J gave up 2 bases and V 5 bases, and 7 bases lay outside the gene matches. Germline V CDR1 and CDR2: SGHTA, FQGNSA. This CDR3 contains 15 residues. The CDR3 sequence is CASSRQGSHQETQYF. For the CDR3, the DNA is TGTGCCAGCAGCCGACAGGGGTCGCATCAAGAGACCCAGTACTTC.

CDR3 nucleotides: TGTGCCAGCAGCGTAGACGGGCGATCCGATCAGCCCCAGCATTTT. This codes for CASSVDGRSDQPQHF. The V call is TRBV9, the J call TRBJ1-5; no reliable D call. The CDR3 consists of 15 residues. The V gene lost 0 bases and the J gene lost 5 bases, with 12 bases spanning the gap. CDR1 and CDR2 (germline): SGDLS, YYNGEE.

The chain links TRBV28 to TRBJ2-5; the match to TRBD1 covers 7 bases. The V gene's germline CDR1 is MDHEN and CDR2 SYDVKM. This CDR3 has 12 residues. The J segment lost 5 bases and the V segment lost 11 bases, leaving 8 bases of the junction unmatched. The CDR3 DNA reads TGTGCCGGGAACACAGGGGAGGAGACCCAGTACTTC. Its translation: CAGNTGEETQYF.

CDR3 sequence: CAISVSLRAQTNADTQYF. CDR3 nucleotide sequence: TGTGCCATCAGTGTATCTTTGAGGGCTCAAACAAACGCAGATACGCAGTATTTT. V and J are TRBV10-3 and TRBJ2-3; TRBD2 might be the D (5 bases). The V end was cut by 4 bases, the J end by 4 bases, with 24 bases between. The CDR3 is 18 residues long. Germline-derived CDR1 and CDR2 are ENHRY and SYGVKD.

The CDR3 nucleotides read TGTGCCAGCAGTGTCGGGACAGGGTCGAACACTGAAGCTTTCTTT. Translating it yields CASSVGTGSNTEAFF. The chain employs TRBV25-1 and TRBJ1-1, with 9 positions matching TRBD1. Germline V lookup: CDR1 MGHDK, CDR2 SYGVNS. V was clipped by 4 bases and J by 1 base; unmatched bases: 4. This CDR3 region has 15 residues.

This chain joins TRBV14 and TRBJ2-4, with D perhaps matching TRBD1 (5 bases). Near its end, the DNA agrees better with TRBJ2-7, so the J call may be wrong. This CDR3 has 16 residues. The germline CDR1 and CDR2 sequences are SGHDN and FVKESK. This chain's CDR3 is CASSQAAQGMRGEQYF. Here the CDR3 DNA reads TGTGCCAGCAGCCAAGCAGCTCAGGGTATGCGTGGCGAGCAGTACTTC.

This chain connects TRBV5-1 to TRBJ2-5, with 7 bases fitting TRBD2. V lost 6 bases to trimming and J lost 11 bases; unmatched junction nucleotides: 28. CDR1 is SGHRS and CDR2 is YFSETQ in the germline V gene. The CDR3 is 18 amino acids. The CDR3 loop is CASTPGKLGSGYGNEQYF. CDR3 bases: TGCGCCAGCACCCCGGGGAAATTGGGTAGCGGGTATGGGAATGAGCAGTACTTC.

The chain links TRBV6-2 or TRBV6-3 to TRBJ1-1, with D possibly TRBD1 on 6 matching bases. Germline V gene sequence: CDR1 MNHEY, CDR2 SVGEGT. The CDR3 has 16 amino acids. V was pared by 6 bases and J by 0 bases, with 17 bases between. The CDR3 DNA reads TGTGCCAGCAGATTCCGGACAGTTAAAATGAACACTGAAGCTTTCTTT. Protein sequence: CASRFRTVKMNTEAFF.